This T cell receptor beta chain was captured in a study of beta chain features in type 1 diabetes. Study-wide findings and caveats: Although PCR might favor shorter templates, it would do so equally in patients and controls. When Type 1 diabetes patients were examined, their TCRB CDR3s proved moderately but significantly shorter in all four CD4+ subsets.

Sorting based on CD45RO/CCR7/CD25/CD127/CD95/CD27 separated CD4+ naive, central memory, regulatory and stem cell-like memory cells. Each population that was sorted was more than 98% pure. The germline CDR1 and CDR2 sequences are SGHTA and FQGNSA. The junction had 2 bases not matched to a gene; V was cut back by 2 bases and J by 4 bases. This CDR3 has 16 residues. A word on this clone: What it binds is unknown.

The sequenced template was cDNA made from the entire isolated RNA. The repertoire was sequenced with immunoSEQ multiplex PCR; TCRdb's copy has only in-frame clones and lacks some. The sample holds 120,000 or so clones, 15% to 20% seen once. This rearrangement joins TRBV7-2 to TRBJ2-1; 13 nucleotides agree with TRBD2. Sequenced material: central memory CD4+ T cells from blood. This TCR derives from a man in his late teens or twenties with type 1 diabetes. CDR3: CASSLLLAGGYNEQFF. The CDR3 DNA sequence: TGTGCCAGCAGCTTACTACTAGCGGGGGGGTACAATGAGCAGTTCTTC.